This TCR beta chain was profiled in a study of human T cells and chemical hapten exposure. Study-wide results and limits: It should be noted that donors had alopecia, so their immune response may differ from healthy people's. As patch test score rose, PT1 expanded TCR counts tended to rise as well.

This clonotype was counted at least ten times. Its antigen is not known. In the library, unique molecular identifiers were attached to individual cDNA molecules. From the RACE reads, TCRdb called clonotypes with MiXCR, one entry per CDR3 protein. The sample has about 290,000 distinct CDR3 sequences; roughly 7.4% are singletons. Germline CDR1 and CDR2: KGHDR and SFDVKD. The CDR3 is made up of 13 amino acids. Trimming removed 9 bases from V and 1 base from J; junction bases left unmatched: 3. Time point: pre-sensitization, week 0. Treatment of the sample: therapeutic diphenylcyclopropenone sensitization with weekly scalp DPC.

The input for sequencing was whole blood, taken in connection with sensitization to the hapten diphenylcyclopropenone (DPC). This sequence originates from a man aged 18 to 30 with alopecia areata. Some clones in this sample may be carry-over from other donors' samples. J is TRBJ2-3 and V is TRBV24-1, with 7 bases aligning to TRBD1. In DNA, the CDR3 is TGTGCCACCGCGCAGGGGGGCACAGATACGCAGTATTTT. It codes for CATAQGGTDTQYF.